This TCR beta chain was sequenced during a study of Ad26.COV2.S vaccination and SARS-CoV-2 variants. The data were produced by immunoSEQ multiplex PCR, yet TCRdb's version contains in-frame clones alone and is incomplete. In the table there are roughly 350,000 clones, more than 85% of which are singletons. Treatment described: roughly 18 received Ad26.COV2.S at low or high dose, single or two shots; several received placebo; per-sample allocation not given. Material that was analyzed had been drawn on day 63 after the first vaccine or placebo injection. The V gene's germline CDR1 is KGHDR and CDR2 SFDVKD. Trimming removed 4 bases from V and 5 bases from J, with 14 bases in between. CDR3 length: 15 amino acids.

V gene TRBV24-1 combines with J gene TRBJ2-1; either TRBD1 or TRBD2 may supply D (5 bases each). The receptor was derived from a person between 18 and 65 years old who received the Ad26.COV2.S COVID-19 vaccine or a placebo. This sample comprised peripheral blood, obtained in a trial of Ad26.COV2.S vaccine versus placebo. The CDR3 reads CATSDPRGPNNEQFF. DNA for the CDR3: TGTGCCACCAGTGACCCGAGGGGCCCTAACAATGAGCAGTTCTTC.